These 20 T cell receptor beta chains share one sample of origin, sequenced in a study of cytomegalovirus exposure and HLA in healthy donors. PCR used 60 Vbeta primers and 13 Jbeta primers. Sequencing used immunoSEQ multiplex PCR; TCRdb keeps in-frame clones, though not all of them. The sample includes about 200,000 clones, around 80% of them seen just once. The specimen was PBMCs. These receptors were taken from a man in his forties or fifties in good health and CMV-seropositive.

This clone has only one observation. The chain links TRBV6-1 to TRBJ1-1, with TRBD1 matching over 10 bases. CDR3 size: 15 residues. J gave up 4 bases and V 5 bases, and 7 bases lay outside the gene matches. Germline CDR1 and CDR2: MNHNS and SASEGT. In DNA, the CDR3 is TGTGCCAGCAGTCCCAGACAGGGGGCGCGCACTGAAGCTTTCTTT. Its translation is CASSPRQGARTEAFF.

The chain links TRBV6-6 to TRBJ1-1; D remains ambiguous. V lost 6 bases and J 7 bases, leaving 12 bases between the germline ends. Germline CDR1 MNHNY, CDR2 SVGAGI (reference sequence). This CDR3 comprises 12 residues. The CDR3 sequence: CASRPSSGEAFF. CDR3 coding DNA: TGTGCCAGCAGACCCTCGAGCGGTGAAGCTTTCTTT.

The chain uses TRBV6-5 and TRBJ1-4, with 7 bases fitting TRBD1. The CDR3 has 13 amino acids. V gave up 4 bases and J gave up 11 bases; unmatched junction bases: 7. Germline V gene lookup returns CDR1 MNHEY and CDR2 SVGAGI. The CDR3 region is CASSFQGGQKLFF. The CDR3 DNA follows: TGTGCCAGCAGTTTCCAGGGGGGTCAGAAACTGTTTTTT.

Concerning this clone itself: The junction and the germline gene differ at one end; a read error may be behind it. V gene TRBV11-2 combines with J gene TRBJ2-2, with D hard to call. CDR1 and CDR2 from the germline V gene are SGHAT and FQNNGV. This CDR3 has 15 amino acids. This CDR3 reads CASSLVLPKTGELFF. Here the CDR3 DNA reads TGTGCCAGCAGTCTAGTGCTCCCGAAGACCGGGGAGCTGTTTTTT.

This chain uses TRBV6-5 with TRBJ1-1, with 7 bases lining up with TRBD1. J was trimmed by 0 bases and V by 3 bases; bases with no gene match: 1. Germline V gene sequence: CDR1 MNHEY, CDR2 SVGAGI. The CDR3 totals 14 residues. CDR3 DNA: TGTGCCAGCAGTTATGGACAGGTGAACACTGAAGCTTTCTTT. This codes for CASSYGQVNTEAFF.

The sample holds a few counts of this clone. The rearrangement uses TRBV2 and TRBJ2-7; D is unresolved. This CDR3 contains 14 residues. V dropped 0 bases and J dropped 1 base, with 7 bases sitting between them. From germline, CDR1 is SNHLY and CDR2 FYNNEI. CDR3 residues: CASSEASKSYEQYF. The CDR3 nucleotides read TGTGCCAGCAGTGAAGCTAGCAAGTCCTACGAGCAGTACTTC.

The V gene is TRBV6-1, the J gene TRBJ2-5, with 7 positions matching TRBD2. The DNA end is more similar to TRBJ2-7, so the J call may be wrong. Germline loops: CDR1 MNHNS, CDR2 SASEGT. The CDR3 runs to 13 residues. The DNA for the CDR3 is TGTGCCAGCAGTTGGGAGGGGTTGTACGAGCAGTACTTC. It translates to CASSWEGLYEQYF.

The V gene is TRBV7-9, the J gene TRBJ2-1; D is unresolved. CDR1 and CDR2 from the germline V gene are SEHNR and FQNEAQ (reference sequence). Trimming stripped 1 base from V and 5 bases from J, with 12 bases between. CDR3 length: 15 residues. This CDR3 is CASSLGPGLDNEQFF. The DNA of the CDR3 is TGTGCCAGCAGCTTAGGCCCGGGTTTGGACAATGAGCAGTTCTTC.

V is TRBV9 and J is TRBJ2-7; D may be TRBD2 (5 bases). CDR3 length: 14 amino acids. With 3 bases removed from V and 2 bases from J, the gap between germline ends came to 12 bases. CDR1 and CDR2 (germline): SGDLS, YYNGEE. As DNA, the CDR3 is TGTGCCAGCAGCGGGAGGACCAACACCTACGAGCAGTACTTC. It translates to CASSGRTNTYEQYF.

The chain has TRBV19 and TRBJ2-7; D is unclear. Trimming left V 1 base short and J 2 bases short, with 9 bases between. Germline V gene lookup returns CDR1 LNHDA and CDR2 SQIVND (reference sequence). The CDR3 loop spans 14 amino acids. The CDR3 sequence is CASSIGLETYEQYF. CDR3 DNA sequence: TGTGCCAGTAGTATAGGCTTAGAAACCTACGAGCAGTACTTC.

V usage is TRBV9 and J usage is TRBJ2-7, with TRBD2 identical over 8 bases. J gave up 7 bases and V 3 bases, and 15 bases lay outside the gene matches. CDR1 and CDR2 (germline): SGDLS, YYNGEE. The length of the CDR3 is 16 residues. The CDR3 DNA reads TGTGCCAGCAGCGCCCTCTCTGACGGGAGGGCGGGTGAGCAGTACTTC. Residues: CASSALSDGRAGEQYF.

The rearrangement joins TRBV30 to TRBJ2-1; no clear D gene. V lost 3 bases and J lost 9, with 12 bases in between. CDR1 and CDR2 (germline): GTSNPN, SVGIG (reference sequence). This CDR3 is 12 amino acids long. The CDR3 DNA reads TGTGCCTGGAGGCCCGGGTTTGGTGAGCAGTTCTTC. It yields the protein CAWRPGFGEQFF.

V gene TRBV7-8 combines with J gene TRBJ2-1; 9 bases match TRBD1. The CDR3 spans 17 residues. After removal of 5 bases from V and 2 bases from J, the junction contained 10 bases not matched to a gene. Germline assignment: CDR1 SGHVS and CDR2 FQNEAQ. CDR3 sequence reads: CASSQRTGDAPYNEQFF. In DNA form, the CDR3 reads TGTGCCAGCAGCCAAAGGACAGGGGATGCGCCCTACAATGAGCAGTTCTTC.

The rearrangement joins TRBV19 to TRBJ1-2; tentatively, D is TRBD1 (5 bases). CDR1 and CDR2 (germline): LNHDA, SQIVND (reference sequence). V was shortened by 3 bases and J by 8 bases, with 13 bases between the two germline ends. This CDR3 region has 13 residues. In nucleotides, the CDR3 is TGTGCCAGTAGTATGGCCCCAGGGCTCGGCTACACCTTC. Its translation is CASSMAPGLGYTF. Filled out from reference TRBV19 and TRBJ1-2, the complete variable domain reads DGGITQSPKYLFRKEGQNVTLSCEQNLNHDAMYWYRQDPGQGLRLIYYSQIVNDFQKGDIAEGYSVSREKKESFPLTVTSAQKNPTAFYLCASSMAPGLGYTFGSGTRLTVV.

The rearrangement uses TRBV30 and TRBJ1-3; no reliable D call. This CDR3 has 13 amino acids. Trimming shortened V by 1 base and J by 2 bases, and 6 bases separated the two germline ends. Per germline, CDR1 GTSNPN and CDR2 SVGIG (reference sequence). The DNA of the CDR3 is TGTGCCTGGAGTGCGGGAACTGGAAACACCATATATTTT. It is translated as CAWSAGTGNTIYF.

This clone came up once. The CDR3 is CASSLRETNQPQHF. The DNA for the CDR3 is TGTGCCAGCAGTTTAAGGGAGACTAATCAGCCCCAGCATTTT. The chain recombines TRBV27 with TRBJ1-5; D uncertain. V was trimmed by 2 bases and J by 4 bases, leaving 9 bases between them. Germline CDR1 MNHEY, CDR2 SMNVEV (reference sequence). The CDR3 totals 14 residues.

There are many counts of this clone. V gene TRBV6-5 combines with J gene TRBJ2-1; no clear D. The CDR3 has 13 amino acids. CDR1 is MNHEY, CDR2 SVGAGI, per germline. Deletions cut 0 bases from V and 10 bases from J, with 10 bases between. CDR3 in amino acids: CASSYSIPTEQFF. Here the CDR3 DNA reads TGTGCCAGCAGTTACTCGATACCGACAGAGCAGTTCTTC.

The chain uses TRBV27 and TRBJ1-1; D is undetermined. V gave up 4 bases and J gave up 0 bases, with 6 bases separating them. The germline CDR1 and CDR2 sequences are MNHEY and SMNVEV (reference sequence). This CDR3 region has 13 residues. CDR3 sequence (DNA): TGTGCCAGCAGTTATTCCATGAACACTGAAGCTTTCTTT. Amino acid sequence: CASSYSMNTEAFF.

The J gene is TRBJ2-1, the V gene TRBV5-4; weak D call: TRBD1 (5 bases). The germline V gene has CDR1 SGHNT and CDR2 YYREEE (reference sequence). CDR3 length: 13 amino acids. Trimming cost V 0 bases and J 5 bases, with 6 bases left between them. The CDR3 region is CASSLAGHNEQFF. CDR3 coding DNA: TGTGCCAGCAGCTTGGCAGGGCACAATGAGCAGTTCTTC.

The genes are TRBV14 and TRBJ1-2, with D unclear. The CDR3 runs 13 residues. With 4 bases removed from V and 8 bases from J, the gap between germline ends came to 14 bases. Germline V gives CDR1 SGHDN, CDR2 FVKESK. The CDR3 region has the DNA TGTGCCAGCAGCCGCTTTGTGTTGCAGGGCTACACCTTC. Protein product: CASSRFVLQGYTF.